This TCR beta chain stems from a study of beta chain features in type 1 diabetes. Findings and caveats of the study: Shortening that was moderate but significant affected the TCRB CDR3s of Type 1 diabetes patients in all four CD4+ subsets. Since sequencing was performed on cDNA, cells with high TCR expression could be over-represented.

V was clipped by 2 bases and J by 4 bases; unmatched bases: 6. CDR1 is LGHNA and CDR2 is YNFKEQ in the germline V gene. The CDR3 runs to 16 residues. Isolation of CD4+ naive, central memory, regulatory and stem cell-like memory cells was achieved by sorting via CD45RO/CCR7/CD25/CD127/CD95/CD27. Post-sort purity exceeded 98% for all sorted populations. Only a few counts were recorded for this clone. Its antigen is still unknown. Reverse transcribing all isolated RNA meant expressed TCRB transcripts were sequenced. Profiled with immunoSEQ multiplex PCR; TCRdb holds only in-frame clones, not every one. The sample carries 200,000 to 300,000 clones, approximately 20% recorded once.

This sequence originates from a woman in her forties with type 1 diabetes. Sequencing used naive CD4+ T cells from blood. The chain uses TRBV4-2 and TRBJ2-5, with 11 nucleotides matching TRBD2. In DNA form, the CDR3 reads TGTGCCAGCAGCCAAACACTAGCGGGGGAGAGAGAGACCCAGTACTTC. Its translation is CASSQTLAGERETQYF.